Listed here are 9 T cell receptor beta chains from one sample, sequenced in a study of blood T cells in healthy people across ages. The second PCR ran roughly 6 to 11 cycles with a sample-barcoded 5' primer and J-beta primers. TCRdb fed the 5' RACE reads into MiXCR, producing one record per CDR3 protein. Of about 1 million distinct CDR3 sequences in the sample, 25% were seen once. The data were also submitted as part of a second study, on T cells of mothers and their children.

What was sequenced was blood. Receptors originate from a girl aged 2 to 9 in good health.

This clonotype appeared a few times. V is TRBV20-1 and J is TRBJ2-5, with D perhaps TRBD2 (5 bases). The J call may be incorrect, as the DNA end agrees better with TRBJ2-7. This CDR3 comprises 12 residues. CDR1 and CDR2 from the germline V gene are DFQATT and SNEGSKA (reference sequence). The CDR3 DNA sequence: TGCAGTGCTAGAAGCGCGGGCTTCGAGCAGTACTTC. Its protein product is CSARSAGFEQYF.

The rearrangement joins TRBV12-5 to TRBJ2-7; D call uncertain. The CDR3 spans 11 residues. V was cut by 1 base and J by 5 bases, with 3 bases left in between. Germline assignment: CDR1 LGHNT and CDR2 FRNRAP. CDR3 in amino acids: CASGLGNEQYF. CDR3 sequence (DNA): TGTGCTAGTGGTTTGGGGAACGAGCAGTACTTC. Full variable domain (rest looked up from reference TRBV12-5 and TRBJ2-7): DARVTQTPRHKVTEMGQEVTMRCQPILGHNTVFWYRQTMMQGLELLAYFRNRAPLDDSGMPKDRFSAEMPDATLATLKIQPSEPRDSAVYFCASGLGNEQYFGPGTRLTVT.

The chain links TRBV12-3 or TRBV12-4 to TRBJ2-7, with 10 bases aligning to TRBD2. The CDR3 is 16 residues long. The junction had 10 bases not matched to a gene; V was cut back by 5 bases and J by 3 bases. DNA of the CDR3: TGTGCCAGCAGTCAAGGACTAGCGGAAGCAATCTACGAGCAGTACTTC. Its translation: CASSQGLAEAIYEQYF.

The rearrangement joins TRBV28 to TRBJ1-5; 9 bases agree with TRBD1. Per germline, CDR1 MDHEN and CDR2 SYDVKM. The CDR3 loop spans 17 amino acids. Trimming at V came to 3 bases and at J to 0 bases, leaving 6 bases not matched to a gene. CDR3 coding DNA: TGTGCCAGCAGTTTGGGGACAGGGTCCTATAGCAATCAGCCCCAGCATTTT. Residues: CASSLGTGSYSNQPQHF.

This clonotype appeared a few times. The V gene is TRBV6-6, the J gene TRBJ2-5; D is possibly TRBD2 (7 bases). With 6 bases removed from V and 2 bases from J, the gap between germline ends came to 13 bases. Germline V CDR1 and CDR2: MNHNY, SVGAGI (reference sequence). There are 14 residues in the CDR3. CDR3 residues: CASRSGDTQETQYF. The CDR3 bases are TGTGCCAGCAGGAGCGGGGACACACAAGAGACCCAGTACTTC.

This clonotype came up once. V gene TRBV29-1 combines with J gene TRBJ1-1; no clear D gene. The CDR3 is 12 residues long. V was clipped by 3 bases and J by 8 bases, with 13 bases between them. In germline, CDR1 is SQVTM, CDR2 ANQGSEA. The CDR3 DNA reads as TGCAGCGTTGAGGGCACGGATCCAGAAGCTTTCTTT. Amino acids: CSVEGTDPEAFF. Based on the CDR3 plus reference TRBV29-1 and TRBJ1-1, the full variable domain is SAVISQKPSRDICQRGTSLTIQCQVDSQVTMMFWYRQQPGQSLTLIATANQGSEATYESGFVIDKFPISRPNLTFSTLTVSNMSPEDSSIYLCSVEGTDPEAFFGQGTRLTVV.

This clonotype was recorded many times. The V and J genes are TRBV20-1 and TRBJ2-7; a possible D gene is TRBD2 (6 bases). The CDR3 runs to 13 residues. The V gene lost 3 bases and the J gene lost 4 bases, with 13 bases spanning the gap. CDR1 and CDR2 from the germline V gene are DFQATT and SNEGSKA (reference sequence). CDR3 nucleotides: TGCAGTGCTAGGGGCGGGGCCTTTTACGAGCAGTACTTC. As protein: CSARGGAFYEQYF.

The chain has TRBV10-3 and TRBJ1-1; D might be TRBD1 (6 bases). The CDR3 contains 13 residues. V shed 2 bases and J shed 5 bases, with 9 bases lying between them. The germline gives CDR1 ENHRY, CDR2 SYGVKD. The CDR3 region is CAISEITGTEAFF. For the CDR3, the DNA is TGTGCCATCAGTGAGATTACAGGGACTGAAGCTTTCTTT.

This rearrangement joins TRBV7-9 to TRBJ2-1; D remains ambiguous. The CDR3 length is 12 residues. Germline loops: CDR1 SEHNR, CDR2 FQNEAQ (reference sequence). V lost 4 bases and J lost 10, with 11 bases in between. The CDR3 coding sequence is TGTGCCAGCAGCTCCTTCCTTGAGGAGCAGTTCTTC. This sequence encodes CASSSFLEEQFF.